This passage covers 15 T cell receptor beta chains from one sample sequenced in a study of OX40 agonist ivuxolimab in advanced cancers. The protocol was immunoSEQ multiplex PCR, while the TCRdb copy is restricted to in-frame clones and leaves out a portion. Here the sample spans tens of thousands of clones, around 87% being singletons. Source: CD4+ or CD8+ T cells sorted from blood, taken in a trial of the OX40 agonist ivuxolimab. The receptors stem from an adult with an advanced solid tumor such as melanoma, head and neck, liver or kidney cancer.

The gene calls are TRBV5-1 and TRBJ1-4; D is perhaps TRBD1 (5 bases). V shed 6 bases and J shed 7 bases, with 10 bases lying between them. Germline CDR1 SGHRS, CDR2 YFSETQ. CDR3 length: 12 residues. In DNA, the CDR3 is TGCGCCAGCAAAGGGGCGGCTGAAAAACTGTTTTTT. Protein product: CASKGAAEKLFF.

The chain is built from TRBV5-1 and TRBJ2-1; D is possibly TRBD2 (5 bases). This CDR3 comprises 14 residues. V was cut by 0 bases and J by 1 base, with 5 bases left in between. Germline assignment: CDR1 SGHRS and CDR2 YFSETQ. CDR3 protein: CASSLGGSYNEQFF. Here the CDR3 DNA reads TGCGCCAGCAGCTTGGGAGGGTCCTACAATGAGCAGTTCTTC. Full variable domain (rest looked up from reference TRBV5-1 and TRBJ2-1): KAGVTQTPRYLIKTRGQQVTLSCSPISGHRSVSWYQQTPGQGLQFLFEYFSETQRNKGNFPGRFSGRQFSNSRSEMNVSTLELGDSALYLCASSLGGSYNEQFFGPGTRLTVL.

V and J are TRBV19 and TRBJ2-2; TRBD1 or TRBD2 may be the D gene (7 bases each). Germline V lookup: CDR1 LNHDA, CDR2 SQIVND (reference sequence). V dropped 3 bases and J dropped 6 bases, with 17 bases sitting between them. The CDR3 spans 16 residues. The CDR3 loop is CASSIGRDSWAGELFF. DNA for the CDR3: TGTGCCAGTAGTATTGGGAGGGACAGTTGGGCCGGGGAGCTGTTTTTT.

The chain links TRBV27 to TRBJ1-5; D is unresolved. The CDR3 length is 19 residues. The germline gives CDR1 MNHEY, CDR2 SMNVEV (reference sequence). Trimming cost V 0 bases and J 3 bases, with 21 bases left between them. For the CDR3, the DNA is TGTGCCAGCAGTTTATCAGGTAGGTACGGGCGGGCGGCCAATCAGCCCCAGCATTTT. It encodes CASSLSGRYGRAANQPQHF.

This clone was picked up a small number of times. V is TRBV10-3 and J is TRBJ1-2, with TRBD1 matching over 9 bases. The CDR3 sequence is 14 residues long. The J segment lost 8 bases and the V segment lost 0 bases, leaving 4 bases of the junction unmatched. Germline loops: CDR1 ENHRY, CDR2 SYGVKD. The CDR3 region has the DNA TGTGCCATCAGTGAGTCGGACAGGGGAAGCGGCTACACCTTC. Its protein product is CAISESDRGSGYTF.

This clone occurred a few times. J is TRBJ1-5 and V is TRBV2; a weak D match, TRBD1 (5 bases). Between the trimmed V and J ends, which lost 4 bases and 1 base, there was a span of 11 bases. Germline V gives CDR1 SNHLY, CDR2 FYNNEI. This CDR3 is 15 amino acids long. The CDR3 loop reads CASSGRGSSNQPQHF. Here the CDR3 DNA reads TGTGCCAGCAGTGGAAGGGGATCGAGCAATCAGCCCCAGCATTTT.

This chain uses TRBV6-1 with TRBJ1-2, with D perhaps matching TRBD1 (5 bases). The germline CDR1 and CDR2 sequences are MNHNS and SASEGT. Trimming took 1 base from V and 4 from J, leaving 13 bases between them. The CDR3 extends over 15 amino acids. The CDR3 region has the DNA TGTGCCAGCAGTGAAGGCTGGGACGGCCTCTATGGCTACACCTTC. Protein: CASSEGWDGLYGYTF.

The V call is TRBV5-1, the J call TRBJ2-3; D is possibly TRBD2 (6 bases). Per germline, CDR1 SGHRS and CDR2 YFSETQ. The CDR3 has 11 amino acids. V was clipped by 7 bases and J by 7 bases, with 10 bases between them. CDR3 sequence (DNA): TGCGCCAGCCGGGCGGGAAATACGCAGTATTTT. Translated, it gives CASRAGNTQYF.

The chain joins TRBV6-6 to TRBJ2-3; 7 bases are a match to TRBD2. Germline lookup yields CDR1 MNHNY and CDR2 SVGAGI (reference sequence). The CDR3 consists of 15 residues. Trimming at V came to 5 bases and at J to 8 bases, leaving 13 bases not matched to a gene. In DNA form, the CDR3 reads TGTGCCAGCAGTAACCCACTGGGAGGGCAATCTACGCAGTATTTT. Translating it yields CASSNPLGGQSTQYF.

The chain recombines TRBV7-2 with TRBJ2-7; 15 bases are a match to TRBD2. The CDR3 is made up of 16 amino acids. Germline V gene data show CDR1 as SGHTA and CDR2 as FQGNSA. The V and J ends lost 5 bases and 3 bases, in that order; junction bases with no gene match: 5. CDR3 sequence (DNA): TGTGCCAGCAGCCCCCGGACTAGCGGGAGGGTCTACGAGCAGTACTTC. Translated: CASSPRTSGRVYEQYF.

The V call is TRBV19, the J call TRBJ2-3; D tentatively reads TRBD1 or TRBD2 (7 bases each). Germline values: CDR1 LNHDA, CDR2 SQIVND (reference sequence). CDR3 length: 15 amino acids. The V end lost 7 bases, the J end lost 6 bases, and 20 bases lay between the germline ends. CDR3 loop: CASKEGGGGIDTQYF. DNA of the CDR3: TGTGCCAGTAAGGAAGGGGGAGGGGGCATTGATACGCAGTATTTT.

The chain couples TRBV10-2 to TRBJ2-2, with 10 bases fitting TRBD2. The germline V gene has CDR1 WSHSY and CDR2 SAAADI. CDR3 length: 16 amino acids. Trimming took 10 bases from V and 6 from J; bases not matched to a gene: 14. CDR3 residues: CATKPSGSRVAGELFF. The CDR3 bases are TGCGCCACCAAACCTAGCGGGAGTAGGGTCGCCGGGGAGCTGTTTTTT.

The genes are TRBV5-1 and TRBJ2-3; 10 bases fit TRBD2. CDR1 and CDR2 from the germline V gene are SGHRS and YFSETQ. The CDR3 runs 16 residues. Trimming cost V 0 bases and J 1 base; bases outside gene matches: 2. The CDR3 reads CASSLDLAGGTDTQYF. CDR3 DNA: TGCGCCAGCAGCTTGGACCTAGCGGGGGGCACAGATACGCAGTATTTT.

V gene TRBV6-5 combines with J gene TRBJ1-2, with unresolved D. Germline lookup yields CDR1 MNHEY and CDR2 SVGAGI. The CDR3 covers 14 residues. V dropped 0 bases and J dropped 7 bases, with 12 bases sitting between them. The CDR3 loop is CASSYSTGASGYTF. CDR3 nucleotide sequence: TGTGCCAGCAGTTACTCCACCGGAGCGAGTGGCTACACCTTC.

The V gene is TRBV11-3, the J gene TRBJ1-5; D possibly corresponds to TRBD1 (5 bases). The CDR3 has 17 residues. Between the trimmed V and J ends, which lost 2 bases and 2 bases, there was a span of 16 bases. The germline gives CDR1 SGHNT, CDR2 YENEEA. The CDR3: CASSLLRPGVGNQPQHF. The CDR3 DNA follows: TGTGCCAGCAGCTTACTTCGACCGGGGGTGGGCAATCAGCCCCAGCATTTT. Together with reference TRBV11-3 and TRBJ1-5, the CDR3 gives the full variable domain: EAGVVQSPRYKIIEKKQPVAFWCNPISGHNTLYWYLQNLGQGPELLIRYENEEAVDDSQLPKDRFSAERLKGVDSTLKIQPAELGDSAVYLCASSLLRPGVGNQPQHFGDGTRLSIL.